The sequence of this T cell receptor beta chain was determined in a study of post-analysis software for immune sequencing data. General observations from the study: Higher frequency in patients than in controls was seen for roughly five TRBV segments, with TRBV5-6, TRBV5-1 and TRBV20-1 among them.

This clonotype appeared a single time. Antigen: not known. cDNA libraries for TCR beta contained unique molecular identifiers. TCRdb re-derived calls from the PCR reads in MiXCR, one entry per CDR3 protein. The table shows 750,000 to 950,000 distinct CDR3 sequences, with just over 45% occurring only once. V lost 2 bases and J 8 bases, leaving 12 bases between the germline ends. Germline V gene sequence: CDR1 MGHRA, CDR2 YSYEKL. The CDR3 is 14 amino acids. This chain uses TRBV4-1 with TRBJ2-2, with D possibly matching TRBD2 (6 bases). This receptor was obtained from a girl aged 5-17 years with multiple sclerosis. The specimen was blood. CDR3 bases: TGCGCCAGCAGCCAAACCCTGGAGGGGGGGGAGCTGTTTTTT. It translates to CASSQTLEGGELFF.